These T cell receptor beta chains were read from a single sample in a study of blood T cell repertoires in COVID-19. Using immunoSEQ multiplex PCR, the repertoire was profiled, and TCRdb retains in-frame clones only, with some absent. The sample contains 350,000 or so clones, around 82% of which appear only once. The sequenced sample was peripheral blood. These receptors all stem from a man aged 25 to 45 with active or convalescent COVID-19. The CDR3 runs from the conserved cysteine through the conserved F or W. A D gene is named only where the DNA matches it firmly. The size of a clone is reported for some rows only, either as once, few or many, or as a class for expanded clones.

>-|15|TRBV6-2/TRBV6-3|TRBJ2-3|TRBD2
TGTGCCAGCAGTTACTCGCGCGGGAGCCCAGATACGCAGTATTTT
CASSYSRGSPDTQYF
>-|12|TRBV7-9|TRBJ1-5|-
TGTGCCAGCAGCTTAGGGGGCGATCCCCAGCATTTT
CASSLGGDPQHF
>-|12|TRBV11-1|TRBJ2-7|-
TGTGCCAGCAGCTCGGGACTTTACGAGCAGTACTTC
CASSSGLYEQYF
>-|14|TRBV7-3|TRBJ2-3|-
TGTGCCAGCGCTCCCCAAACCGGGGCAGATACGCAGTATTTT
CASAPQTGADTQYF
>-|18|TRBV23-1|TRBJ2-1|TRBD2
TGCGCCAGCAGAGGTGGACTAGCGGGAGTATATCCCTACAATGAGCAGTTCTTC
CASRGGLAGVYPYNEQFF
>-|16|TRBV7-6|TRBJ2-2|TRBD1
TGTGCCAGCAGCTGGGGACAGGGGGAGAACACCGGGGAGCTGTTTTTT
CASSWGQGENTGELFF
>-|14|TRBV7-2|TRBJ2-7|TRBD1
TGTGCCAGCAGCCTTGGGACAGGGAGCAACGAGCAGTACTTC
CASSLGTGSNEQYF
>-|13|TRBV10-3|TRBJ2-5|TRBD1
TGTGCCATCAGGGACAGGGGGCAAGAGACCCAGTACTTC
CAIRDRGQETQYF
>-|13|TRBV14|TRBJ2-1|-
TGTGCCAGCAGCCAAGACGGTTCCGGGATTGTTGTCTTC
CASSQDGSGIVVF
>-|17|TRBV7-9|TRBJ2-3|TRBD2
TGTGCCAGCAGCTCGCCCGGCCAGCGGGAGGGGGTCGATACGCAGTATTTT
CASSSPGQREGVDTQYF
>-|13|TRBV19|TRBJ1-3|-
TGTGCCAGTAGGAGACTGCCGGGAAACACCATATATTTT
CASRRLPGNTIYF
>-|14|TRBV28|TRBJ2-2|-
TGTGCCAGCAGGAGCGGTCCGGGGGCCGGGGAGCTGTTTTTT
CASRSGPGAGELFF
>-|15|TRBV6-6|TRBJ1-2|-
TGTGCCAGCAGTACCCCCGTCGGGGCTAACTATGGCTACACCTTC
CASSTPVGANYGYTF
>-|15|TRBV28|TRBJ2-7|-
TGTGCCAGCAGTCTCCGGTACAGGAGCTCCTACGAGCAGTACTTC
CASSLRYRSSYEQYF
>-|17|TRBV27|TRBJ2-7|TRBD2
TGTGCCAGCAGTTTATTATTTTCGGGGACTAATCTCTACGAGCAGTACTTC
CASSLLFSGTNLYEQYF
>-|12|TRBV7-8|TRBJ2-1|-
TGTGCCAGCAGCCAGAGGGGGAATGAGCAGTTCTTC
CASSQRGNEQFF
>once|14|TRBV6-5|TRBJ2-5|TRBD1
TGTGCCAGCAGCCCGACAGGGCTTGAAGAGACCCAGTACTTC
CASSPTGLEETQYF
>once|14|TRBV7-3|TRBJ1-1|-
TGTGCCAGCAGCTTAATGGGGACAAACACTGAAGCTTTCTTT
CASSLMGTNTEAFF
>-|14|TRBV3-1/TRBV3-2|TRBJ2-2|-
TGTGCCAGCAGCCAAGCAGGTAGATCCGGGGAGCTGTTTTTT
CASSQAGRSGELFF
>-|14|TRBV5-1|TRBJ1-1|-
TGCGCCAGCAGAGCCCAGGGGTTCGACACTGAAGCTTTCTTT
CASRAQGFDTEAFF
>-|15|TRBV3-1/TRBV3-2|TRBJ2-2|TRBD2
TGTGCCAGCCGGGGAATAGCGGGAGAAACCGGGGAGCTGTTTTTT
CASRGIAGETGELFF
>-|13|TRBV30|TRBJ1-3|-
TGTGCCTGGAACAGGCAATTCGGAAACACCATATATTTT
CAWNRQFGNTIYF
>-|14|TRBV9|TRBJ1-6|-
TGTGCCAGCAGTTCAGGGAATTATAATTCACCCCTCCACTTT
CASSSGNYNSPLHF
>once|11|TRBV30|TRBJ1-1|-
TGTGCCTGGAGTGTGAGCACTGAAGCTTTCTTT
CAWSVSTEAFF
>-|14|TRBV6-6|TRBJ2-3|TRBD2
TGTGCCAGCAGCCCCGGGACTAGCGGGGAGGCGCAGTATTTT
CASSPGTSGEAQYF
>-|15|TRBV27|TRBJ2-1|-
TGTGCCAGCAGTTTATGGGCTCAAAGCAGGAATGAGCAGTTCTTC
CASSLWAQSRNEQFF
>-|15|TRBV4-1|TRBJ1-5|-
TGCGCCAGCAGCCAAGCCTACCAAGCGGATCAGCCCCAGCATTTT
CASSQAYQADQPQHF
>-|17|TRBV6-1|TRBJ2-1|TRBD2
TGTGCCAGCAGTGAAGGCCTAGCGGGGGGCTTCTACAATGAGCAGTTCTTC
CASSEGLAGGFYNEQFF
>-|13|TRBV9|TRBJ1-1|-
TGTGCCAGCAGCGTAGGCGCGGGCACTGAAGCTTTCTTT
CASSVGAGTEAFF
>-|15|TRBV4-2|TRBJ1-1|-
TGTGCCAGCAGCCAAGATGCAGGTGCGAGGGTAGGAGCTTTCTTT
CASSQDAGARVGAFF
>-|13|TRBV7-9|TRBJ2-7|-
TGTGCCAGCAGCTCCCAACTAGTAAACGAGCAGTACTTC
CASSSQLVNEQYF
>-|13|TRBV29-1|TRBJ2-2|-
TGCAGCGCGTCGGGAGTGCTAGGCGGGGAGCTGTTTTTT
CSASGVLGGELFF
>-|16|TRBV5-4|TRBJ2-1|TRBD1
TGTGCCAGCAGCCGACAGGGGCGTATATTATACAATGAGCAGTTCTTC
CASSRQGRILYNEQFF
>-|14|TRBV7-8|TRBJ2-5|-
TGTGCCAGCAGCTTATCTGAGAATTGGGAGACCCAGTACTTC
CASSLSENWETQYF
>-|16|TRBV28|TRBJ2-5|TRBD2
TGTGCCAGCAGTGCTACGGGACTAGCGGCGCAAGAGACCCAGTACTTC
CASSATGLAAQETQYF
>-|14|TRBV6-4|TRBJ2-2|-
TGTGCCAGCAGGGTAACTTATAACACCGGGGAGCTGTTTTTT
CASRVTYNTGELFF
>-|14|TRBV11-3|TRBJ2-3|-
TGTGCCAGCAGCTTTGGTGCTATCACAGATACGCAGTATTTT
CASSFGAITDTQYF